The rows below give T cell receptor beta chains drawn from one sample of a study of control samples from healthy donors and cancer patients. Libraries were prepared by immunoSEQ multiplex PCR; TCRdb keeps only in-frame clonotypes and omits some of them. The table includes roughly 120,000 clones, 70% to 90% detected once. Material for sequencing was blood. Source of these receptors: a woman aged 70-85 years in good health. The CDR3 runs from the conserved cysteine through the conserved F or W. Only part of the rows carry a size: once, few, many, or a class if the clone is expanded.

TRBJ2-5 | TRBV7-2 | NA | CASSRGGVRGTQYF
TRBJ2-7 | TRBV7-6 | NA | CASSKRGASTGYEQYF
TRBJ2-7 | TRBV9 | NA | CASSSSWSSSYEQYF
TRBJ2-7 | TRBV5-1 | NA | CASSFSGVSGEQYF
TRBJ2-1 | TRBV9 | few | CASSVGTGPMNEQFF
TRBJ2-2 | TRBV5-1 | NA | CASRQITNTGELFF
TRBJ1-2 | TRBV11-2 | once | CASSPDRVGGYTF
TRBJ1-1 | TRBV2 | NA | CASSGREGTEAFF
TRBJ1-5 | TRBV18 | NA | CASSLRQGQQPQHF
TRBJ1-6 | TRBV2 | NA | CASSEDAGGGSPLHF
TRBJ2-2 | TRBV9 | NA | CASSSDLTGELFF
TRBJ2-5 | TRBV5-1 | NA | CASSSYTRVETQYF
TRBJ2-1 | TRBV5-1 | NA | CASTVAGDNEQFF
TRBJ1-4 | TRBV11-2 | NA | CASSSSMADANEKLFF
TRBJ1-2 | TRBV7-8 | NA | CASSLAVRVGYGYTF
TRBJ2-1 | TRBV5-4 | NA | CASSLLVASSYNEQFF
TRBJ1-1 | TRBV11-2 | few | CASSFQGASEAFF
TRBJ2-3 | TRBV12-3/TRBV12-4 | NA | CASSGPRFPQYF
TRBJ1-1 | TRBV9 | few | CASSVGQLNTEAFF
TRBJ1-1 | TRBV12-3/TRBV12-4 | NA | CASSFDRATEAFF